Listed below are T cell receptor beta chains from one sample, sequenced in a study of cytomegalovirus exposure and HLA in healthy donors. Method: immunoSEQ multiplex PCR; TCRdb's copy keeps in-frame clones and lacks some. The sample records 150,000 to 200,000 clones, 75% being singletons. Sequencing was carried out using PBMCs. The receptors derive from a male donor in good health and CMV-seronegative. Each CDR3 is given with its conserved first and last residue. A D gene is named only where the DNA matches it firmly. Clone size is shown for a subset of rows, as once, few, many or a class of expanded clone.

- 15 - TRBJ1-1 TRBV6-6 CASSYPGQLNTEAFF TGTGCCAGCAGTTACCCCGGACAGTTGAACACTGAAGCTTTCTTT
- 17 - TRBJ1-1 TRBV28 CASSSVWTGRRDTEAFF TGTGCCAGCAGTTCGGTCTGGACGGGAAGGAGGGACACTGAAGCTTTCTTT
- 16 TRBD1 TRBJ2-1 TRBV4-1 CASSQFRQGSYNEQFF TGCGCCAGCAGCCAATTTCGACAGGGGAGTTACAATGAGCAGTTCTTC
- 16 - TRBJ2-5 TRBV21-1 CASSKAPGQGVETQYF TGTGCCAGCAGCAAAGCACCGGGACAGGGGGTAGAGACCCAGTACTTC
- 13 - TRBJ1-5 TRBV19 CASRRGGDQPQHF TGTGCCAGTAGGAGGGGGGGGGATCAGCCCCAGCATTTT
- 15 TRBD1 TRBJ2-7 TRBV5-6 CASSLGDRFSYEQYF TGTGCCAGCAGCTTGGGGGACAGATTTTCCTACGAGCAGTACTTC
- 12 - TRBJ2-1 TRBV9 CASSDQGTEQFF TGTGCCAGCAGCGACCAGGGTACTGAGCAGTTCTTC
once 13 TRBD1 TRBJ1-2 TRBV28 CASSLGQVDGYTF TGTGCCAGCAGTTTAGGACAGGTTGATGGCTACACCTTC
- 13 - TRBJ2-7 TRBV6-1 CASSDGSSYEQYF TGTGCCAGCAGTGACGGGAGCTCCTACGAGCAGTACTTC
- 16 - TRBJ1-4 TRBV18 CASSPRPGVTNEKLFF TGTGCCAGCTCACCGCGTCCCGGTGTGACTAATGAAAAACTGTTTTTT
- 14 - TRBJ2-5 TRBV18 CASSRAARQETQYF TGTGCCAGCTCACGAGCAGCGAGACAAGAGACCCAGTACTTC
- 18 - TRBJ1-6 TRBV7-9 CASSLAGTQSSYNSPLHF TGTGCCAGCAGCTTAGCCGGGACTCAAAGCTCCTATAATTCACCCCTCCACTTT
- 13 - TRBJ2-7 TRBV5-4 CASSFSGAGVQYF TGTGCCAGCAGCTTCTCAGGGGCGGGGGTGCAGTACTTC
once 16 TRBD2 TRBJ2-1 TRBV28 CASSARREGTIDEQFF TGTGCCAGCAGTGCGAGGCGGGAGGGTACGATAGATGAGCAGTTCTTC
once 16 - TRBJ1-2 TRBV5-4 CASSLRVAGGGYGYTF TGTGCCAGCAGCTTAAGGGTGGCGGGGGGCGGCTATGGCTACACCTTC
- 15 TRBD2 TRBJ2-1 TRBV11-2 CASSLVPGGTNEQFF TGTGCCAGCAGCTTAGTGCCCGGGGGGACGAATGAGCAGTTCTTC
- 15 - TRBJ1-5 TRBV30 CAWTPGSQGQQPQHF TGTGCCTGGACCCCTGGGTCCCAGGGCCAACAGCCCCAGCATTTT
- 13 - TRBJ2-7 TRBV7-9 CASSSGGRGWQYF TGTGCCAGCAGCTCGGGGGGCCGGGGATGGCAGTACTTC
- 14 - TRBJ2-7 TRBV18 CASSPGTNSYEQYF TGTGCCAGCTCACCGGGCACCAACTCCTACGAGCAGTACTTC
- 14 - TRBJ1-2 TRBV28 CAGAQGTELGSYTF TGTGCCGGCGCCCAGGGGACCGAACTTGGTAGCTACACCTTC
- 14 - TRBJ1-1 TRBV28 CASHLGYEVAEAFF TGTGCCAGCCACCTCGGGTACGAAGTGGCTGAAGCTTTCTTT
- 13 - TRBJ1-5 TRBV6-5 CASKRGGDQPQHF TGTGCCAGCAAAAGGGGCGGAGATCAGCCCCAGCATTTT
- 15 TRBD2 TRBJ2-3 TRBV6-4 CASSLGGSSTDTQYF TGTGCCAGCAGTCTGGGGGGGTCCTCCACAGATACGCAGTATTTT
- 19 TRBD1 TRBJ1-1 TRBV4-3 CASSHRYRGMLGGSTEAFF TGCGCCAGCAGCCATCGCTACAGGGGGATGTTAGGAGGTTCCACTGAAGCTTTCTTT
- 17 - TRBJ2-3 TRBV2 CASSGTRQVPSTDTQYF TGTGCCAGCAGCGGGACCAGACAGGTCCCTAGCACAGATACGCAGTATTTT
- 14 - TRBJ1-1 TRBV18 CASSPPEGRTEAFF TGTGCCAGCTCACCACCGGAGGGTAGGACTGAAGCTTTCTTT
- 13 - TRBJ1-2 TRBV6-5 CASRPRTEPGYTF TGTGCCAGCAGACCTCGGACAGAGCCTGGCTACACCTTC
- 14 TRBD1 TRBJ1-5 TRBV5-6 CASSLRDSYQPQHF TGTGCCAGCAGCTTGCGGGACAGCTATCAGCCCCAGCATTTT
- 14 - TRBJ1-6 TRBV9 CASSRGSYNSPLHF TGTGCCAGCAGCCGGGGCTCCTATAATTCACCCCTCCACTTT
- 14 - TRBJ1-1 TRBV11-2 CASSFRGGNTEAFF TGTGCCAGCAGCTTTCGGGGGGGGAACACTGAAGCTTTCTTT
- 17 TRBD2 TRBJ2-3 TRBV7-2 CASSSMLAGVLTDTQYF TGTGCCAGCAGCTCAATGCTAGCGGGAGTCCTCACAGATACGCAGTATTTT
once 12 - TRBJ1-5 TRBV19 CASSIWEQPQHF TGTGCCAGTAGTATTTGGGAGCAGCCCCAGCATTTT
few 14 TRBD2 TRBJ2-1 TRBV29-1 CSVTGTSVKGEQFF TGCAGCGTTACCGGGACTAGCGTAAAGGGTGAGCAGTTCTTC
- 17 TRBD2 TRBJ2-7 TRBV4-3 CASSHQSVSGSVYEQYF TGCGCCAGCAGCCATCAATCTGTTAGCGGGAGTGTTTACGAGCAGTACTTC
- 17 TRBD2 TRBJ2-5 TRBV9 CASSAGLAGGRGETQYF TGTGCCAGCAGCGCAGGACTAGCGGGAGGACGCGGGGAGACCCAGTACTTC
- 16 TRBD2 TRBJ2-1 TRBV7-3 CASSPRLAGGPNEQFF TGTGCCAGCAGCCCTAGGCTAGCGGGGGGGCCAAATGAGCAGTTCTTC
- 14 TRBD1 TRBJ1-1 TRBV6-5 CASSPDRGNTEAFF TGTGCCAGCAGTCCCGACAGGGGGAACACTGAAGCTTTCTTT
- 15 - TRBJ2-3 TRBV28 CASSLRADSRDTQYF TGTGCCAGCAGTTTAAGGGCGGACAGCCGGGATACGCAGTATTTT